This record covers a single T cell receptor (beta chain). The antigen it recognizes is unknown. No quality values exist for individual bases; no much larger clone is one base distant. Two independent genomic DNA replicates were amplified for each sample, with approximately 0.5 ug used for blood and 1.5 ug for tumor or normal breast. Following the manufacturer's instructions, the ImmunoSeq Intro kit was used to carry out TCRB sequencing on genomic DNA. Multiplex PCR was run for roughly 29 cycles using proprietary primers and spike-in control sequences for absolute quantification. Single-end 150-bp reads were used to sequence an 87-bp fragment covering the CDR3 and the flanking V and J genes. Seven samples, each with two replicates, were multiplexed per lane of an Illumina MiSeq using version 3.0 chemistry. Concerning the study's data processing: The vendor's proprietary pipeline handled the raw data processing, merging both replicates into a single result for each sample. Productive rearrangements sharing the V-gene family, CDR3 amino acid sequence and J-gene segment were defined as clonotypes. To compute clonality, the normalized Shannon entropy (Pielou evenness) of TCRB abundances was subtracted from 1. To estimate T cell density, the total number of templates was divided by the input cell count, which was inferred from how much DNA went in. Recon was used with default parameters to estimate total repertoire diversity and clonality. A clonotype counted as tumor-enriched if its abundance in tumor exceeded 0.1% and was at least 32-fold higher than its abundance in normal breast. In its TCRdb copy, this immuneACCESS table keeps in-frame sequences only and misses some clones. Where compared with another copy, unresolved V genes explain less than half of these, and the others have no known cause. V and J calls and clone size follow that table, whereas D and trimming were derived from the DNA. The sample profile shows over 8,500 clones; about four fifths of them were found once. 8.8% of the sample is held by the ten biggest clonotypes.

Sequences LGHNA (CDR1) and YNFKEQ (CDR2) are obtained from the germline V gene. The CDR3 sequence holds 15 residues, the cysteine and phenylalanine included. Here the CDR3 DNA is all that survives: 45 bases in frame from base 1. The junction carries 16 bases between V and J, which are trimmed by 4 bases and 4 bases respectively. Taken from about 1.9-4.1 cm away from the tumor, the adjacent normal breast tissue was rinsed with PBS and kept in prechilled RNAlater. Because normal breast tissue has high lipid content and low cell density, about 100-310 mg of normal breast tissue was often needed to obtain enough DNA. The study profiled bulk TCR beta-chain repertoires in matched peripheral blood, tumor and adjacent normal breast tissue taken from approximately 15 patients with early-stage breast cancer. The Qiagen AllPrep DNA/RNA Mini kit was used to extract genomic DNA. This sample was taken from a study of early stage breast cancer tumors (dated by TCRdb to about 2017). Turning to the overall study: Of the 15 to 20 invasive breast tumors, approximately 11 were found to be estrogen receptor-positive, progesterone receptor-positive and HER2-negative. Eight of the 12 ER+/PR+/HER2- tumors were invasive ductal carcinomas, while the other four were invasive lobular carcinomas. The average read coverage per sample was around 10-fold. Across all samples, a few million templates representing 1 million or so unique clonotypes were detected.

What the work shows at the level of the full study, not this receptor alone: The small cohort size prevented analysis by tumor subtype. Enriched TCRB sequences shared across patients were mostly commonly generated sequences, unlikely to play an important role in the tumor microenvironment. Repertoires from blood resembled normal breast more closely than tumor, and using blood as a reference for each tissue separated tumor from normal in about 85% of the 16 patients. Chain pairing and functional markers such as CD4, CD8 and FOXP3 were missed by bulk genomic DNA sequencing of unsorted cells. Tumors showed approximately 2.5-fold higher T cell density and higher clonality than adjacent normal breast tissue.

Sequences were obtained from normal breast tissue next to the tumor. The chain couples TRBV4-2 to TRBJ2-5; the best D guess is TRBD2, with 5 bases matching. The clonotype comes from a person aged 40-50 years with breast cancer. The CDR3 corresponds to CASSLGVGVRETQYF. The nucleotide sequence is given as TGTGCCAGCAGCCTTGGGGTCGGGGTGAGAGAGACCCAGTACTTC.